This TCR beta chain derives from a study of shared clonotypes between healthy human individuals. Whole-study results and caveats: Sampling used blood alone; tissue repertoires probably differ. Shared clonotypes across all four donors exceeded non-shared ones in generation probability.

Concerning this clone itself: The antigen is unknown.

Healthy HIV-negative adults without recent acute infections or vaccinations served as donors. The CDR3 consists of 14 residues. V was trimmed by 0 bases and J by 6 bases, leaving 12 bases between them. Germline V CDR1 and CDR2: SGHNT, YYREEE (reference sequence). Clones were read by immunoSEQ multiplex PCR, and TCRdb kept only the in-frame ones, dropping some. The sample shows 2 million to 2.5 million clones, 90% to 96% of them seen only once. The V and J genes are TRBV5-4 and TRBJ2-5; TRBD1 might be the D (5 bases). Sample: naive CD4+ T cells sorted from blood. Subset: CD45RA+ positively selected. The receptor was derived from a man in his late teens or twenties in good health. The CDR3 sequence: CASSLDPGSKTQYF. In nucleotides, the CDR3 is TGTGCCAGCAGCTTGGACCCAGGGTCGAAGACCCAGTACTTC.